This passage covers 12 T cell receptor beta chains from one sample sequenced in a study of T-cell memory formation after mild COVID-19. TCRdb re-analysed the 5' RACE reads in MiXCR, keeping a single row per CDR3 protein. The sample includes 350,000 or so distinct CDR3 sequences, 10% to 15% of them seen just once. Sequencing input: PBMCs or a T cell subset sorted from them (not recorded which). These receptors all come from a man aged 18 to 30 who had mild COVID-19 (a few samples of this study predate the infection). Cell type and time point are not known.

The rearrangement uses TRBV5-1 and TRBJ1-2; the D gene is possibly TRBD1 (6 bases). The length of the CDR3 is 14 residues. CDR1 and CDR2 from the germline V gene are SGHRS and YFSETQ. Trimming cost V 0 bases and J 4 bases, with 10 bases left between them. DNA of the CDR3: TGCGCCAGCAGCTTGGACAGGGTCGGCTATGGCTACACCTTC. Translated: CASSLDRVGYGYTF. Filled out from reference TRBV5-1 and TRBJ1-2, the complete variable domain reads KAGVTQTPRYLIKTRGQQVTLSCSPISGHRSVSWYQQTPGQGLQFLFEYFSETQRNKGNFPGRFSGRQFSNSRSEMNVSTLELGDSALYLCASSLDRVGYGYTFGSGTRLTVV.

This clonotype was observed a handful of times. The CDR3 DNA is TGTGCCAGCAGCTTAGATTTCCGGACTAGCTACACCGGGGAGCTGTTTTTT. This codes for CASSLDFRTSYTGELFF. V is TRBV7-2 and J is TRBJ2-2; 8 bases agree with TRBD2. This CDR3 comprises 17 residues. The germline V gene has CDR1 SGHTA and CDR2 FQGNSA. V trimming: 1 base; J trimming: 3 bases; junction bases outside the gene matches: 7.

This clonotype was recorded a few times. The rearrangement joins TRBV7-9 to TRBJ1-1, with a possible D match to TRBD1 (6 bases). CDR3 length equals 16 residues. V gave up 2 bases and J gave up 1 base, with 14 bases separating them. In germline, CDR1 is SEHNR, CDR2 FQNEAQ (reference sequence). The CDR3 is CASSLPQGRRNTEAFF. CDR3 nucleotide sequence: TGTGCCAGCAGCTTACCGCAGGGGCGGCGGAACACTGAAGCTTTCTTT.

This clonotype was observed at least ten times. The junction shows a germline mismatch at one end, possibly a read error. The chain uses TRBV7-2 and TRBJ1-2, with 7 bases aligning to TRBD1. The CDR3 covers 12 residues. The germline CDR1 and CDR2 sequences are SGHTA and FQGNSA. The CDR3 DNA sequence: TGTGCCAGCAGTTACTCCCGGGACAGAGAAAAATTC. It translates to CASSYSRDREKF.

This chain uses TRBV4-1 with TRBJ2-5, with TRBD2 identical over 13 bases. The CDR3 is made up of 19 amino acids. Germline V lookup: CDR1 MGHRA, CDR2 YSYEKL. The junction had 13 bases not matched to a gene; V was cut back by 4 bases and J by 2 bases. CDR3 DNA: TGCGCCAGCAGCCTCGGGCAGGGACTAGCGGGGATCTTTCAAGAGACCCAGTACTTC. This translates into CASSLGQGLAGIFQETQYF.

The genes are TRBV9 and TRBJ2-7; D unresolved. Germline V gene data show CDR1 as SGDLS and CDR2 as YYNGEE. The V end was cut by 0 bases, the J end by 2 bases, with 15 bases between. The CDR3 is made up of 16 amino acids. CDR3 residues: CASSVVITAPPYEQYF. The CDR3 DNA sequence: TGTGCCAGCAGCGTAGTAATAACAGCACCCCCCTACGAGCAGTACTTC.

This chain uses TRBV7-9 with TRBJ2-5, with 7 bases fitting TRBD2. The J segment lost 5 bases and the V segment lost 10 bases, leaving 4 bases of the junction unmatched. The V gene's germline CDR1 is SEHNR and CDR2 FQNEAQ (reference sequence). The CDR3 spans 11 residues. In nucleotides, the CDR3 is TGTGCCACCGGACTAGTGGAGACCCAGTACTTC. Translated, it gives CATGLVETQYF.

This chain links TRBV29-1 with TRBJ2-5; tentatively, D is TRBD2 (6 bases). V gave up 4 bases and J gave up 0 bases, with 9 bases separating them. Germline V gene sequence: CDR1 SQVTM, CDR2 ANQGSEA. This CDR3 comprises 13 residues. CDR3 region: CSVVGGDQETQYF. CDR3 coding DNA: TGCAGCGTTGTAGGCGGGGACCAAGAGACCCAGTACTTC. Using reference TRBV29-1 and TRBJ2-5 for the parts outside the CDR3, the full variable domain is SAVISQKPSRDICQRGTSLTIQCQVDSQVTMMFWYRQQPGQSLTLIATANQGSEATYESGFVIDKFPISRPNLTFSTLTVSNMSPEDSSIYLCSVVGGDQETQYFGPGTRLLVL.

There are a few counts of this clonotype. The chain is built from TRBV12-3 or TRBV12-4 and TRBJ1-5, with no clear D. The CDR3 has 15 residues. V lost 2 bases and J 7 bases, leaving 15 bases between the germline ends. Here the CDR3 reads CASSLMAGPRQPQHF. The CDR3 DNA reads TGTGCCAGCAGTTTAATGGCGGGTCCGAGGCAGCCCCAGCATTTT.

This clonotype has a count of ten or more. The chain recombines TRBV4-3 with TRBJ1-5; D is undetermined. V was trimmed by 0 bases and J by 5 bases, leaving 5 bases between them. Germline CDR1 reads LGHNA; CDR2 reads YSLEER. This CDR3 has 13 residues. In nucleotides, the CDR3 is TGCGCCAGCAGCCAAGAGGGCGATCAGCCCCAGCATTTT. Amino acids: CASSQEGDQPQHF.

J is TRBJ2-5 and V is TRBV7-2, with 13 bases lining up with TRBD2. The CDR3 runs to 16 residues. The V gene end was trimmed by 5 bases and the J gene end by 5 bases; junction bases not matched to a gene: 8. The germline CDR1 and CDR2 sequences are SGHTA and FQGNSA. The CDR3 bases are TGTGCCAGCAGCCGAAGTGAGGGACTAGCGGGGGAGACCCAGTACTTC. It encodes CASSRSEGLAGETQYF. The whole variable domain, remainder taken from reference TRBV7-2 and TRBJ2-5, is GAGVSQSPSNKVTEKGKDVELRCDPISGHTALYWYRQSLGQGLEFLIYFQGNSAPDKSGLPSDRFSAERTGGSVSTLTIQRTQQEDSAVYLCASSRSEGLAGETQYFGPGTRLLVL.

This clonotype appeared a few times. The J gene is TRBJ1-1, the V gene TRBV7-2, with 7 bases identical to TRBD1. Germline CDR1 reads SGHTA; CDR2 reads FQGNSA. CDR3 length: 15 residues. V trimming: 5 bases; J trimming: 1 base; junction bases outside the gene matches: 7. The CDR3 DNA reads TGTGCCAGCAGCCCTCCAGGGGGATGGAACACTGAAGCTTTCTTT. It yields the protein CASSPPGGWNTEAFF.